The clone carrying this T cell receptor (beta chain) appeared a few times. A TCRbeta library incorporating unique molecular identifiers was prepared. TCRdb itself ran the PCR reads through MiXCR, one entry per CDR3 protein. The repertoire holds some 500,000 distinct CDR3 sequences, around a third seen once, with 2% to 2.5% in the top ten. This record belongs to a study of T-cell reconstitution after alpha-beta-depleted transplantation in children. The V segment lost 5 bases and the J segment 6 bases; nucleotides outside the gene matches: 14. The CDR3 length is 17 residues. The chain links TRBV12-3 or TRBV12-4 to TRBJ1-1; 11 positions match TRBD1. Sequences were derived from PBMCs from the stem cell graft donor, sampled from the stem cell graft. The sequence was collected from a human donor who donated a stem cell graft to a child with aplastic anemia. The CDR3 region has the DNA TGTGCCAGCAGTCCCAGGACAGGGGGCGGAATTCCCCCTGAAGCTTTCTTT. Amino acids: CASSPRTGGGIPPEAFF.